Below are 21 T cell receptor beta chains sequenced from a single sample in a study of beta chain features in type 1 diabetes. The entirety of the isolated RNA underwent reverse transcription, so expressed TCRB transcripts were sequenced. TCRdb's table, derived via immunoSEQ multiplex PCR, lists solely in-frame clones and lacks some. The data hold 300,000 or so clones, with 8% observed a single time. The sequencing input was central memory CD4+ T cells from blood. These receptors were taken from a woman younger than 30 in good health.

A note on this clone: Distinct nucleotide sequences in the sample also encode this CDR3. CDR3 loop: CSASRNNEQFF. CDR3 DNA: TGCAGTGCTAGTAGAAACAATGAGCAGTTCTTC. The chain is built from TRBV20-1 and TRBJ2-1; no reliable D call. Germline V gene lookup returns CDR1 DFQATT and CDR2 SNEGSKA (reference sequence). The CDR3 loop spans 11 amino acids. V was pared by 3 bases and J by 5 bases, with 5 bases between.

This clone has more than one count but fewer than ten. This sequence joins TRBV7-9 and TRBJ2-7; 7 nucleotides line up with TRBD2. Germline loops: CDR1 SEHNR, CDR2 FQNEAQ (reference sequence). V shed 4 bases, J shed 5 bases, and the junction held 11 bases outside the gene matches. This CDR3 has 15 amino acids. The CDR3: CASSSPSGIKNEQYF. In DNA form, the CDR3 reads TGTGCCAGCAGCTCTCCCAGCGGGATCAAGAACGAGCAGTACTTC.

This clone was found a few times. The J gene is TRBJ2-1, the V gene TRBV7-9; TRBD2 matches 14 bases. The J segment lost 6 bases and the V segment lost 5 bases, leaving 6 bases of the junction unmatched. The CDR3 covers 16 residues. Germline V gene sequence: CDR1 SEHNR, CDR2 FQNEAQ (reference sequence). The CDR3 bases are TGTGCCAGCAGCCCGCCGGGACTAGCGGGAGCCAATGAGCAGTTCTTC. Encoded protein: CASSPPGLAGANEQFF.

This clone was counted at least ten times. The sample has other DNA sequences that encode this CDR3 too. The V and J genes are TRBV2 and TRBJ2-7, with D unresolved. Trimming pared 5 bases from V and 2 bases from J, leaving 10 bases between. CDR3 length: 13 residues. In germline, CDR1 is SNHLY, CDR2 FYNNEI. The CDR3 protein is CASSTGGPYEQYF. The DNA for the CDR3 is TGTGCCAGCAGTACGGGTGGCCCCTACGAGCAGTACTTC.

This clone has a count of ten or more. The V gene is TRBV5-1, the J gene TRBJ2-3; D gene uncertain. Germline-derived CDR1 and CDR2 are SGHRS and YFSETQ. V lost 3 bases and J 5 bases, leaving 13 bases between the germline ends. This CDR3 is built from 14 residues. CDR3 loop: CASSSAGLGDTQYF. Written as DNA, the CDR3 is TGCGCCAGCAGCTCGGCCGGCTTGGGAGATACGCAGTATTTT.

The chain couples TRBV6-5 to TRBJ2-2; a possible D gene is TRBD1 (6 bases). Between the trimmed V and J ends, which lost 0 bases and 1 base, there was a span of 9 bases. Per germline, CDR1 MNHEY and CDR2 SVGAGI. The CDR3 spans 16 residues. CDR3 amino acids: CASSYSGTRNTGELFF. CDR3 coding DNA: TGTGCCAGCAGTTACTCGGGGACAAGGAACACCGGGGAGCTGTTTTTT.

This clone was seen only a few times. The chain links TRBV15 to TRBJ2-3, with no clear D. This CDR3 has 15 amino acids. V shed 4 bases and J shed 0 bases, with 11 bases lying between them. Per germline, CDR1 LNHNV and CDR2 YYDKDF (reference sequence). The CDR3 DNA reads TGTGCCACCAGCAAGCTATCGATGAGCACAGATACGCAGTATTTT. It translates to CATSKLSMSTDTQYF. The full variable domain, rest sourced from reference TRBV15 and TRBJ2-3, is DAMVIQNPRYQVTQFGKPVTLSCSQTLNHNVMYWYQQKSSQAPKLLFHYYDKDFNNEADTPDNFQSRRPNTSFCFLDIRSPGLGDTAMYLCATSKLSMSTDTQYFGPGTRLTVL.

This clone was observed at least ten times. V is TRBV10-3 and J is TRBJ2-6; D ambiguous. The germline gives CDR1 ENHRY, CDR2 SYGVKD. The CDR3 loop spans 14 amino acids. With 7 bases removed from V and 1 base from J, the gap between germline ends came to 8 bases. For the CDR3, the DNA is TGTGCCATCACTCGAGAGTCTGGGGCCAACGTCCTGACTTTC. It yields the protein CAITRESGANVLTF.

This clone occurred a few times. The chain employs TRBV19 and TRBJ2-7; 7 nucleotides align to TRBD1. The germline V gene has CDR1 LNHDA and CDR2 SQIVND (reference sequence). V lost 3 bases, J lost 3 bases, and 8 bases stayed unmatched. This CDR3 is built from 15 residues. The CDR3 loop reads CASSILLGQNYEQYF. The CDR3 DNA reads TGTGCCAGTAGTATTTTATTGGGACAGAACTACGAGCAGTACTTC.

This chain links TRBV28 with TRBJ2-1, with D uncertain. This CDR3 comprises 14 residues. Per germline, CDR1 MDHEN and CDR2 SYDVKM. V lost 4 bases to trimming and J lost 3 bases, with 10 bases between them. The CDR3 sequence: CASSSGPLYNEQFF. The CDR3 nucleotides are TGTGCCAGCAGTTCAGGCCCTCTCTACAATGAGCAGTTCTTC. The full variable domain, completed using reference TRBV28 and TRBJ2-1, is DVKVTQSSRYLVKRTGEKVFLECVQDMDHENMFWYRQDPGLGLRLIYFSYDVKMKEKGDIPEGYSVSREKKERFSLILESASTNQTSMYLCASSSGPLYNEQFFGPGTRLTVL.

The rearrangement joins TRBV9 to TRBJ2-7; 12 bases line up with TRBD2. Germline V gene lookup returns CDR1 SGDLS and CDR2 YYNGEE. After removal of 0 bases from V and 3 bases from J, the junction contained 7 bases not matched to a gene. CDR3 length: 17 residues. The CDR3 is CASSVGPRLAGDYEQYF. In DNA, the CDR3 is TGTGCCAGCAGCGTAGGCCCACGACTAGCGGGAGACTACGAGCAGTACTTC. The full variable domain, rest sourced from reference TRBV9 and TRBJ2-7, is DSGVTQTPKHLITATGQRVTLRCSPRSGDLSVYWYQQSLDQGLQFLIQYYNGEERAKGNILERFSAQQFPDLHSELNLSSLELGDSALYFCASSVGPRLAGDYEQYFGPGTRLTVT.

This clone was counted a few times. CDR3 sequence: CASSYAEQDTQYF. The DNA of the CDR3 is TGTGCCAGCAGTTACGCGGAACAGGATACGCAGTATTTT. The V call is TRBV6-7, the J call TRBJ2-3, with D unclear. TRBV6-7 is flagged as an ORF with uncertain function. Trimming left V 2 bases short and J 6 bases short, with 9 bases between. The length of the CDR3 is 13 residues.

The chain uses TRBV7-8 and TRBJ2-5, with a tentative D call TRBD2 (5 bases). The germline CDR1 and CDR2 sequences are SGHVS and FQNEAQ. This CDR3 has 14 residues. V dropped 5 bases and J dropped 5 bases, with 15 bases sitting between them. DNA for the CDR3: TGTGCCAGCAGCCCGAACGGGGTTAAGGAGACCCAGTACTTC. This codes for CASSPNGVKETQYF.

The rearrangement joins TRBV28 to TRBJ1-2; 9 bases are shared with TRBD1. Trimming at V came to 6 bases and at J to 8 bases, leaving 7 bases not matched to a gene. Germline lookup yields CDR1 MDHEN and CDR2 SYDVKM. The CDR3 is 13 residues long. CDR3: CASRPGQGTGYTF. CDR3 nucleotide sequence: TGTGCCAGCAGGCCCGGACAGGGGACAGGCTACACCTTC.

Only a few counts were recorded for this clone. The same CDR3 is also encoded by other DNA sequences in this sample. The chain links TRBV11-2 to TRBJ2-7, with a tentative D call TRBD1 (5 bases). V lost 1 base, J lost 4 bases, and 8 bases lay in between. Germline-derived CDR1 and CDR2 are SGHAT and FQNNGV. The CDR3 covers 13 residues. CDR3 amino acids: CASSLVRGYEQYF. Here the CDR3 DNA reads TGTGCCAGCAGCTTAGTAAGGGGATACGAGCAGTACTTC.

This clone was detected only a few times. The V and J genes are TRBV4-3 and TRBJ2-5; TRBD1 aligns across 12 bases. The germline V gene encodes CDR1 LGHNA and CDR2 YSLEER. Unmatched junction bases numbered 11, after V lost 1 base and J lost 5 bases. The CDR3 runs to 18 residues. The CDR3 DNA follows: TGCGCCAGCAGCCAAGGGTCAGGGACAGGGGGCTTTGGGGAGACCCAGTACTTC. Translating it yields CASSQGSGTGGFGETQYF.

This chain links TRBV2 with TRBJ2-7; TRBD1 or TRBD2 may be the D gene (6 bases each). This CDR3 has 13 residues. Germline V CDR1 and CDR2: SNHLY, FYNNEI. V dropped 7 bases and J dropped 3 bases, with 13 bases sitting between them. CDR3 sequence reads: CASNGGSFYEQYF. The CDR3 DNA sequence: TGTGCCAGCAACGGGGGCAGCTTCTACGAGCAGTACTTC.

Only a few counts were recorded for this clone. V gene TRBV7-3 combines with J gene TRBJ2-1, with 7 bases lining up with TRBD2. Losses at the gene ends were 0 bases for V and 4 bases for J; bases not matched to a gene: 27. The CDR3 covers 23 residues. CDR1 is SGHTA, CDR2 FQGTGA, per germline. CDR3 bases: TGTGCCAGCAGCTTAACTCCACCTAACTGGCCCGGTTGGGACGGGAGGACTTACAATGAGCAGTTCTTC. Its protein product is CASSLTPPNWPGWDGRTYNEQFF.

The CDR3 protein is CASSLANRGIYEQYF. The CDR3 DNA reads as TGTGCCAGCAGCTTAGCGAACAGGGGTATCTACGAGCAGTACTTC. The chain uses TRBV7-6 and TRBJ2-7; TRBD1 matches 7 bases. The CDR3 contains 15 residues. The V and J ends lost 0 bases and 3 bases, in that order; junction bases with no gene match: 5. Germline lookup yields CDR1 SGHVS and CDR2 FNYEAQ. The entire variable domain, with the rest obtained from reference TRBV7-6 and TRBJ2-7, is as follows: GAGVSQSPRYKVTKRGQDVALRCDPISGHVSLYWYRQALGQGPEFLTYFNYEAQQDKSGLPNDRFSAERPEGSISTLTIQRTEQRDSAMYRCASSLANRGIYEQYFGPGTRLTVT.

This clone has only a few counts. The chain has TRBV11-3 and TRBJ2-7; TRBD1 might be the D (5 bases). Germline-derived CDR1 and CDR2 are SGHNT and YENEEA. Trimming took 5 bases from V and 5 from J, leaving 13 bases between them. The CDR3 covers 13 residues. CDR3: CASSRGLTHEQYF. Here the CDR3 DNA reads TGTGCCAGCAGCAGGGGTCTAACCCACGAGCAGTACTTC.

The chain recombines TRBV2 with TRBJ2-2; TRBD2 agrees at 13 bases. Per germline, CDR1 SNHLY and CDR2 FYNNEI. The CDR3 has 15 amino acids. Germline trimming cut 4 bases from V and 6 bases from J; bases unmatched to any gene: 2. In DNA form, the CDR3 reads TGTGCCAGCAGTGTAACTAGCGGGAGGGCCGGGGAGCTGTTTTTT. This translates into CASSVTSGRAGELFF.